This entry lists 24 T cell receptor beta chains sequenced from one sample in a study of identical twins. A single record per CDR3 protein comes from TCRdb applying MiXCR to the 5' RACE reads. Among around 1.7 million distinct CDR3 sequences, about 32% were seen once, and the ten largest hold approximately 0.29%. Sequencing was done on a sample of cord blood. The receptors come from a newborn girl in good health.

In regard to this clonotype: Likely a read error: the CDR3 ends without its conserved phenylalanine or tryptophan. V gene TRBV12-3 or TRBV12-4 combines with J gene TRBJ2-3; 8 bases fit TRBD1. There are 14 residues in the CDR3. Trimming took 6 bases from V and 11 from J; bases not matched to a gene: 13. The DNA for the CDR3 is TGTGCCAGCAGACTAGCAGGGGGCACAGATGTGCAGTATTCT. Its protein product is CASRLAGGTDVQYS.

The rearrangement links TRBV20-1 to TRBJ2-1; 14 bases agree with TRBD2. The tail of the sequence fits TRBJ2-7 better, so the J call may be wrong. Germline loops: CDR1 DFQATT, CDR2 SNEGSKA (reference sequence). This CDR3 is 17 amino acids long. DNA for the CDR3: TGCAGTGCTCCGACTAGCGGGAGGGCGGGCTCCTACAATGAGCAGTACTTC. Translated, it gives CSAPTSGRAGSYNEQYF.

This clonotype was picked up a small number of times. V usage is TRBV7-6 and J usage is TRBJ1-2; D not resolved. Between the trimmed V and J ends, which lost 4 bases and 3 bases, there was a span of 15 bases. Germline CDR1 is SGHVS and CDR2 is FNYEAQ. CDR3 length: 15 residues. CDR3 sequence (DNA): TGTGCCAGCAGCTCATCAGTAGGGTTGGACTATGGCTACACCTTC. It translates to CASSSSVGLDYGYTF.

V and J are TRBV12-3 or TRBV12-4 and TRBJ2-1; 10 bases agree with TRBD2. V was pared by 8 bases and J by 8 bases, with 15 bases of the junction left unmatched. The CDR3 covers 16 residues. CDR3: CASSSPEREGRHEQFF. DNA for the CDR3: TGTGCCAGCTCATCCCCCGAGCGGGAGGGCCGGCATGAGCAGTTCTTC.

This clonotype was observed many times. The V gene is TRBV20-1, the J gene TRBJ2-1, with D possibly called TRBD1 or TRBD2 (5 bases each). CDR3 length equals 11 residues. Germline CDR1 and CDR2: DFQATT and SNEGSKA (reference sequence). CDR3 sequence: CSAGTYNEQFF. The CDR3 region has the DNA TGCAGCGCCGGGACGTACAATGAGCAGTTCTTC.

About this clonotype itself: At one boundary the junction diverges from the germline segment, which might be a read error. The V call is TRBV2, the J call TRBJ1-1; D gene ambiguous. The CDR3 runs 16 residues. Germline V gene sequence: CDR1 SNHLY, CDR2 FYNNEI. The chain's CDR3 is CASSPRWPGGHTKAFF. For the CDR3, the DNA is TGTGCCAGCAGTCCTCGATGGCCCGGAGGTCACACTAAAGCTTTCTTT.

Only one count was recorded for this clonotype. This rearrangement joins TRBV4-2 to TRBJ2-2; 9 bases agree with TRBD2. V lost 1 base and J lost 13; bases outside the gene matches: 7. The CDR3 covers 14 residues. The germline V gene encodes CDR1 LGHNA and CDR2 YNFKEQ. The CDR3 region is CASSQAASGKGLFF. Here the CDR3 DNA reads TGTGCCAGCAGCCAAGCGGCTAGCGGGAAGGGGCTGTTTTTT.

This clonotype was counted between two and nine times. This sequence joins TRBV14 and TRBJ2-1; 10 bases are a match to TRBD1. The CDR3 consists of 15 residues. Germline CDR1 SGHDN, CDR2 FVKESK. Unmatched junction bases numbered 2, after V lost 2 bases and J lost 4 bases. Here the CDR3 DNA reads TGTGCCAGCAGCCAAAGACAGGGGGCGTACAATGAGCAGTTCTTC. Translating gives CASSQRQGAYNEQFF.

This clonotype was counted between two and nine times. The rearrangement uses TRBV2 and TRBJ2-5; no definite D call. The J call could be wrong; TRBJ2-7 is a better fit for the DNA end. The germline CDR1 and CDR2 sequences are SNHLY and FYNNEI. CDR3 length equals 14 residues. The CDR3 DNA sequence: TGTGCCAGCAGGTACGGCCGAACGGATTACGAGCAGTACTTC. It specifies CASRYGRTDYEQYF.

CDR3 in DNA: TGTGCCAGCAGTTACCTACACGGTAACTATGGCTACACCTTC. It is translated as CASSYLHGNYGYTF. The chain couples TRBV28 to TRBJ1-2; D not resolved. Germline CDR1 MDHEN, CDR2 SYDVKM. The V end lost 4 bases, the J end lost 1 base, and 10 bases lay between the germline ends. This CDR3 is 14 amino acids long.

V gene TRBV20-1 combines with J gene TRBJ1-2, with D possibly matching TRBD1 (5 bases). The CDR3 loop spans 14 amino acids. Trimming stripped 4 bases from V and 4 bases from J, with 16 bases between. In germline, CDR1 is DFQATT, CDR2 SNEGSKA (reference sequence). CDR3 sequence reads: CSAIIREGSYGYTF. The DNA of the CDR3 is TGCAGTGCTATAATACGGGAGGGGTCCTATGGCTACACCTTC.

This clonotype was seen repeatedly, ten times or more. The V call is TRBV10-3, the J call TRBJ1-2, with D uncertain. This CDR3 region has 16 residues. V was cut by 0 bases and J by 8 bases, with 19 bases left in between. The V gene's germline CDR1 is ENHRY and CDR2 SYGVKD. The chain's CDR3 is CAISESLGSLRSGYTF. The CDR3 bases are TGTGCCATCAGTGAGTCGTTAGGCAGTCTACGGTCCGGCTACACCTTC.

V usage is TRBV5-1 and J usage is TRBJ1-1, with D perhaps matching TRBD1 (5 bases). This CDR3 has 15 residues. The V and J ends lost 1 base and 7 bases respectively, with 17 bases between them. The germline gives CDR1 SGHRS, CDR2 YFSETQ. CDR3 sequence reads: CASSLWGSATIEAFF. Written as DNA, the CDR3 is TGCGCCAGCAGCTTGTGGGGCAGCGCGACGATTGAAGCTTTCTTT.

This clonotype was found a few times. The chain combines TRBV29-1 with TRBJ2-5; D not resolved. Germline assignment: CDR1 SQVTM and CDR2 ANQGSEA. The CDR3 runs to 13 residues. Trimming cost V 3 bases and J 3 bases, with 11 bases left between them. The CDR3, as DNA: TGCAGCGTTGATTTGGGGAACAAAGAGACCCAGTACTTC. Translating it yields CSVDLGNKETQYF.

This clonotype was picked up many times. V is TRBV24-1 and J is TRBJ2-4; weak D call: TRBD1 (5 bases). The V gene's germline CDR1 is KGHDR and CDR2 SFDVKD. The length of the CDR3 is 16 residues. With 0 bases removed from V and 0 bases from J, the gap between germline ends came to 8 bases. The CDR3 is CATSDLRTLAKNIQYF. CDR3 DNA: TGTGCCACCAGTGATTTGAGGACACTAGCCAAAAACATTCAGTACTTC.

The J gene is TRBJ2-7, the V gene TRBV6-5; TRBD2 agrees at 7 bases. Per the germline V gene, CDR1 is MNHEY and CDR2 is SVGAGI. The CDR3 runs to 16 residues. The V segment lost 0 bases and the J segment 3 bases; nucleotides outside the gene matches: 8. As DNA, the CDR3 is TGTGCCAGCAGTTACTCTCCCAGCGGGGTCCTCTACGAGCAGTACTTC. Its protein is CASSYSPSGVLYEQYF.

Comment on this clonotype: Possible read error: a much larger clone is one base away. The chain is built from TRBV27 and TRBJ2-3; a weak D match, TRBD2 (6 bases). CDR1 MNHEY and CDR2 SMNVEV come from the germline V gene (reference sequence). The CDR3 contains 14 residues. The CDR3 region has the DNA TGTGCCAGCAGTTCGCCTACTAGCACAGGTACGCAGTATTTT. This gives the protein CASSSPTSTGTQYF.

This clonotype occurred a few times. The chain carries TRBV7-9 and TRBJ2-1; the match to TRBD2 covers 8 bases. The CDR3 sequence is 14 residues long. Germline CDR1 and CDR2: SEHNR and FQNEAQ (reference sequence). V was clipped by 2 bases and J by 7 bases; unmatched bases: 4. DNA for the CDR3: TGTGCCAGCAGCTTAATGGGGACTAGAAATGAGCAGTTCTTC. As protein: CASSLMGTRNEQFF.

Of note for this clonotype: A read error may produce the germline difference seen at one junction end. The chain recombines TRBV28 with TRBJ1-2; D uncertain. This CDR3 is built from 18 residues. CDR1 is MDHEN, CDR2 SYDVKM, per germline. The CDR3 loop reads CTSSSRGGGYGYRYGYTF. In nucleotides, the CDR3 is TGTACCAGCAGTTCCCGCGGTGGAGGTTACGGTTATCGCTATGGCTACACCTTC.

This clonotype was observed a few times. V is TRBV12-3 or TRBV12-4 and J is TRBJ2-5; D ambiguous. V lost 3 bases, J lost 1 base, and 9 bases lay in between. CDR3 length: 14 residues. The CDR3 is CASSLWRTQETQYF. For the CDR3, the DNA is TGTGCCAGCAGTTTGTGGCGGACCCAAGAGACCCAGTACTTC.

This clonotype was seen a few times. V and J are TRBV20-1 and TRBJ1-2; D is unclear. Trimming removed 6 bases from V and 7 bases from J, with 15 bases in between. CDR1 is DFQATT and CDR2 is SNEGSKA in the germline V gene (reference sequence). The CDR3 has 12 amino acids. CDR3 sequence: CSAPPGGGGYTF. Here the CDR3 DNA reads TGCAGTGCCCCCCCAGGCGGAGGTGGCTACACCTTC.

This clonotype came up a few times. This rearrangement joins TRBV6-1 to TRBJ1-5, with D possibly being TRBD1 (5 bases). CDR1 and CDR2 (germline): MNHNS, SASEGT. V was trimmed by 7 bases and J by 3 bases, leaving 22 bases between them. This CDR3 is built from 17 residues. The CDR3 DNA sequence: TGTGCCAGCACCCGGGGCGGACTTAGAGGCCTCAATCAGCCCCAGCATTTT. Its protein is CASTRGGLRGLNQPQHF.

CDR3 sequence reads: CASRPRLAAYEQYF. The CDR3 DNA reads as TGTGCCAGCAGACCTCGACTAGCGGCCTACGAGCAGTACTTC. The chain is built from TRBV6-6 and TRBJ2-7; 9 bases map to TRBD2. This CDR3 comprises 14 residues. Trimming removed 6 bases from V and 2 bases from J; junction bases left unmatched: 5. Germline CDR1 MNHNY, CDR2 SVGAGI (reference sequence).

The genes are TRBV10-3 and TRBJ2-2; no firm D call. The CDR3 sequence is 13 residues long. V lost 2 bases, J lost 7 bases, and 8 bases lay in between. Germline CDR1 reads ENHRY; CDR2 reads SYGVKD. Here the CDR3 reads CAISEGQVGELFF. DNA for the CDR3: TGTGCCATCAGTGAGGGGCAGGTCGGGGAGCTGTTTTTT.